This entry describes one T cell receptor beta chain. Its antigen is unknown. Nothing much larger sits one base from this clone, and base qualities are not available. This record belongs to a study of cytomegalovirus exposure and HLA in healthy donors (dated by TCRdb to 2016 to 2017). With regard to the full study: According to an earlier analysis of 587 of the donors, about 180 million T cells yielded approximately 120 million unique TCR beta sequences and around 280 Gb of sequence data. An early release that covered about 600 HLA-typed donors contained about 300 gigabases of sequencing data and about 84 million unique TCR sequences. Among the roughly 430 genotyped donors, around 81% belonged to the genetic ancestry cluster associated with self-reported Caucasian donors. The study was designed to test whether signatures of past pathogen exposure could be identified by cataloging public T cell receptors. The study used immunosequencing to profile the T cell repertoires of hundreds of subjects and linked those repertoires to cytomegalovirus serostatus. Besides the first cohort of roughly 700 subjects, a separate validation cohort made up of roughly 120 different subjects was used. The study combined high-throughput TCR immunosequencing, statistical association of individual TCRs with disease status, and machine learning to predict cytomegalovirus infection status. In a later analysis, previously published TCR beta repertoires from fewer than 750 donors were re-analyzed and high-resolution HLA genotyping was added so that TCR occurrence patterns could be studied. In the later analysis, no new phenotypic data were used to find candidate immune exposures; instead, reliance was placed on TCR beta sequences and their occurrence across donors. In an earlier analysis of 587 of the donors, high-throughput TCR beta sequencing was used to judge whether each TCR beta V gene segment behaved as functional or pseudogenic. Donor age, sex, ethnicity and CMV serostatus were compiled together with the repertoire data. In a later genetic analysis, genome-wide SNP genotypes for about 65% of the roughly 670 donors were used, and that subset was treated as a discovery cohort. All discovery cohort repertoires had been generated on a single sequencing platform. HLA typing covered class I and class II loci at four-digit resolution. Typing coverage differed by locus: A, B, C, DRB1 and DQB1 were typed in roughly 629-630 donors, DQA1 in approximately 520, DPA1 in 600 to 610, and DPB1 in 472. Because of strong linkage in the cohort, 5 or 6 DR-DQ haplotypes were treated as single units for association and clustering. Among some 400 genotyped donors of the cohort, an average of around 220,000 unique TCR beta nucleotide sequences was sequenced per donor, of which roughly 18% were non-productive. The paper's findings and limits, for the study overall: This cohort had only TCR beta chains sequenced, and the lack of alpha or paired-chain data limited which features could be detected. Presence/absence analyses assumed roughly uniform sequencing depth across donors, an assumption that may not hold. The authors suggested that the approach could potentially be generalized to other disease states and immunological phenotypes. Some IMGT-functional V segments, including TRBV6-2 and TRBV6-3, could not be distinguished by the 87-base-pair reads and were therefore excluded. Strong co-occurrence of HLA alleles, especially DR and DQ, made assigning TCR associations to individual alleles difficult. Because some donors lacked HLA typing at each locus, the association tests relied only on the typed subset. CMV serostatus was the only immune exposure information available for the cohort. Linkage disequilibrium might explain the correlated functional status among segregating V segments, but an unknown experimental factor could not be ruled out. Most TCR sequences were seen in very few donors, while some public TCRs were found in many individuals. In an earlier analysis of a few hundred of the donors, most TCR beta V segments were observed in productive rearrangements about 87% or about 30% of the time, broadly matching IMGT annotations. In a later analysis, HLA-associated TCR beta chains showed more clonal expansion and lower generation probabilities than non-associated chains that were equally common. According to a later analysis, parvovirus B19, influenza, CMV and Epstein-Barr virus appeared linked to several top co-occurrence clusters. An association between a missense DCLRE1C variant and V-gene and J-gene trimming of TCR beta chains was found in a later genetic analysis and replicated in an independent cohort. A later analysis found that TCR association rates varied across HLA loci, with DRB1 alleles showing the most associated TCRs and HLA-C alleles the fewest. A later genetic analysis reported fewer N-insertions in productive TCRs among donors in an Asian-associated ancestry cluster than the roughly 700-donor mean. A later analysis associated around 16,000 TCR beta sequences with specific HLA alleles at a false discovery rate of 0.05. The sequencing pipeline was judged likely to have produced a cluster of highly shared sequence variants as a technical artifact. The earlier analysis of approximately 590 of the donors excluded some 15 rarely observed V segments, including chromosome 9 orphons, because counts were too low. In a later analysis, most CMV-associated TCR beta chains were found to appear HLA-restricted, with HLA associations seemingly driven largely by CMV exposure. A further reported finding was that TCR beta sequences accurately predicted the HLA-A and HLA-B alleles for most subjects in the first cohort. In vitro tests confirmed that a few of the cytomegalovirus-associated TCR beta chains recognize cytomegalovirus antigens. The classifier was reported to diagnose cytomegalovirus status with high specificity and sensitivity in both the original cohort and the validation cohort. A total of fewer than 200 TCR beta chains were listed by the study as associated with cytomegalovirus.

Including the terminal cysteine and phenylalanine, the CDR3 comprises 16 residues. The retained sequence is limited to the CDR3, 48 bases, with the frame set at the first base. The germline V gene gives CDR1 as SGHRS and CDR2 as YFSETQ. V drops 1 base and J drops 8 bases, leaving 21 bases in between. The cohort was made up of hundreds of healthy bone marrow donors. All cohort members were sampled while nominally healthy, although unrecorded immune exposures were likely present. The donor was CMV seropositive and was included in the group of about 290 seropositive cohort members. Every donor gave a peripheral blood sample, and the peripheral blood mononuclear cells from that sample were used for TCR beta sequencing. The Qiagen DNeasy Blood Extraction Kit was used to extract genomic DNA from the blood cell samples. Library preparation used the immunoSEQ multiplex PCR assay. For the multiplex PCR, a mixture combining 60 forward primers for TCR Vbeta segments and 13 reverse primers for TCR Jbeta segments was used. The CDR3 region of rearranged TCR beta genes was amplified from genomic DNA by a multiplex PCR assay. The amplified TCR beta libraries were sequenced on the Illumina HiSeq System as 87-base-pair reads. The source study handled its data this way. Across the 700 or so repertoires, a later analysis counted some 80 million unique TCR beta chains, roughly 11 million of which were shared by at least two donors. A nearest-neighbor algorithm error-corrected the raw reads and collapsed the reads into unique sequences, merging closely related sequences to remove PCR and sequencing errors. CDR3 sequences were aligned to IMGT reference sequences to assign V, D and J gene segments. For a sequence to be retained, a match of at least six nucleotides to both a V gene segment and a J gene segment was required. Rearrangements were classified as productive when the CDR3 lacked stop codons and remained in frame with V and J, and all other rearrangements were classified as non-productive. Following IMGT convention, CDR3 was defined as the stretch from the second conserved V-encoded cysteine up to the conserved J-encoded phenylalanine. The earlier analysis of about 570 of the donors excluded any sequence lacking an unambiguous match to a single V gene segment. In an earlier analysis of 500 to 750 of the donors, V segments were called functional above 56.7% productive rearrangements and were called segregating when the between-donor standard deviation exceeded 5%. A statistical classification framework was built for diagnosing cytomegalovirus status from the catalog of TCR beta chain sequences. V and J gene assignment, in a later analysis, came from comparing TCR nucleotide sequences with IMGT/GENE-DB human TR gene sequences. The TCRdist pipeline was used in a later analysis to assign CDR3 sequences and most-parsimonious VDJ recombination scenarios. In a later analysis, each TCR beta chain was defined by its CDR3 amino acid sequence together with its V-gene family, and reads lacking a unique V-gene family were excluded. In a later analysis, approximately 640 highly shared, low-generation-probability nucleotide sequences were removed to address suspected cross-contamination and a sequencing artifact. In a later analysis, a clonal expansion index for each public chain was calculated from normalized within-repertoire ranks of inferred template counts. A later analysis computed generation probabilities with a VDJ recombination model fitted to out-of-frame rearrangements, and checked the results against IGoR. A later analysis scored TCR-TCR, TCR-HLA and TCR-CMV co-occurrence with hypergeometric tests, applying a repertoire-size bias correction to TCR pairs. In a later analysis, false discovery rates were estimated by permuting HLA or CMV assignments 20 times. In a later analysis, co-occurring TCRs were grouped using DBSCAN, and TCRdist sequence similarity was added for clustering within HLA-allele-positive subsets. For co-occurrence clustering, repertoires with fewer than 30,000 or more than 120,000 public chains were excluded, along with roughly 5 repertoires with anomalous nucleotide sharing. Sourced from immuneACCESS, this table was stored by TCRdb with only in-frame sequences that have V and J called. A share of the clones is absent; for the studies checked, an unresolved V gene accounts for under half, and the remainder has no known explanation. V, J and clone size derive from that table, while D and trimming were established from the DNA sequence. This sample comprises roughly 150,000 clones, 64% of them detected only once. Around 2.9% of the sample rests with the top ten.

The chain couples TRBV5-1 to TRBJ1-1; possibly the D gene is TRBD1, per 6 matching bases. The specimen was PBMCs. The origin of this receptor is a woman in her 30s in good health and CMV-seropositive. In nucleotide form, the sequence is TGCGCCAGCAGCTTGAGCGGTTCTCGACAGGTCGAAGAAGCTTTCTTT. Its amino acids are CASSLSGSRQVEEAFF.